This T cell receptor (beta chain) was sequenced in a study of early T cells in non-severe SARS-CoV-2 infection. Unique molecular identifiers were affixed to single, distinct cDNA molecules. MiXCR was run by TCRdb on the 5' RACE reads, yielding one entry per CDR3 protein. Seen here are fewer than 65,000 distinct CDR3 sequences, 7.5% to 10% observed once, and the top ten hold under 15%. V was shortened by 3 bases and J by 4 bases, with 15 bases between the two germline ends. Germline loops: CDR1 SQVTM, CDR2 ANQGSEA. The CDR3 totals 14 residues. The table lists this clonotype with a few counts. Its antigen remains unidentified. Findings and caveats of the study: Anti-spike CD8 responses were favored by VDJdb matching, which missed private and CD4 specificities.

Sequencing was performed on whole blood. The source is an adult who was a healthcare worker with PCR-confirmed SARS-CoV-2 infection or an uninfected control (not recorded which). The V gene is TRBV29-1, the J gene TRBJ1-1; no definite D call. This CDR3 is CSVEGNGAGTEAFF. As DNA, the CDR3 is TGCAGCGTTGAGGGTAATGGAGCTGGCACTGAAGCTTTCTTT.